Listed here are 24 T cell receptor beta chains from one sample, sequenced in a study of technical replicates of blood from several donors. Profiling relied on immunoSEQ multiplex PCR, and the TCRdb table lists in-frame clones only, not all of them. This repertoire shows some 80,000 clones, 90% to 97% found once; its top ten account for roughly 0.4%. Sequencing was carried out using T cells isolated from PBMCs. These receptors came from a human donor in good health.

This chain uses TRBV5-1 with TRBJ2-7; 8 positions match TRBD2. The CDR3 length is 14 residues. The ends lost 0 bases at V and 5 bases at J; junction bases unmatched: 4. The germline gives CDR1 SGHRS, CDR2 YFSETQ. DNA of the CDR3: TGCGCCAGCAGCTTGGAGCGGGAGTACCACGAGCAGTACTTC. Encoded protein: CASSLEREYHEQYF.

The chain combines TRBV6-1 with TRBJ2-7; unclear D gene. Trimming pared 4 bases from V and 3 bases from J, leaving 7 bases between. Per the germline V gene, CDR1 is MNHNS and CDR2 is SASEGT. CDR3 size: 12 residues. This CDR3 is CASSAELYEQYF. The CDR3 coding sequence is TGTGCCAGCAGTGCCGAACTCTACGAGCAGTACTTC.

The V call is TRBV4-1, the J call TRBJ2-1; possible D gene TRBD2, 5 bases. The CDR3 extends over 16 amino acids. V lost 1 base and J lost 5, with 15 bases in between. Germline CDR1 reads MGHRA; CDR2 reads YSYEKL. DNA of the CDR3: TGCGCCAGCAGCCAAGCCAAGGCACGGGGAAACAATGAGCAGTTCTTC. Amino acids: CASSQAKARGNNEQFF.

This chain connects TRBV28 to TRBJ2-7; 8 nucleotides line up with TRBD2. Trimming removed 3 bases from V and 0 bases from J; junction bases left unmatched: 4. The CDR3 consists of 15 residues. The germline CDR1 and CDR2 sequences are MDHEN and SYDVKM. The CDR3 region has the DNA TGTGCCAGCAGTTTGTGGAGCGGGAGCTCCTACGAGCAGTACTTC. It specifies CASSLWSGSSYEQYF.

The V and J genes are TRBV30 and TRBJ1-1, with D possibly matching TRBD1 (6 bases). Germline assignment: CDR1 GTSNPN and CDR2 SVGIG (reference sequence). V was trimmed by 0 bases and J by 5 bases, leaving 10 bases between them. The CDR3 totals 13 residues. CDR3 DNA sequence: TGTGCCTGGAGTGTAGGGGGAAGGACTGAAGCTTTCTTT. It encodes CAWSVGGRTEAFF.

The chain is built from TRBV5-1 and TRBJ2-7, with TRBD1 identical over 7 bases. Unmatched junction bases numbered 15, after V lost 0 bases and J lost 3 bases. CDR3 length: 18 amino acids. CDR1 is SGHRS and CDR2 is YFSETQ in the germline V gene. The CDR3: CASSLEPPSTGFYYEQYF. The CDR3 region has the DNA TGCGCCAGCAGCTTGGAGCCCCCGTCGACAGGGTTCTACTACGAGCAGTACTTC.

The V call is TRBV18, the J call TRBJ2-7, with 8 bases matching TRBD1. With 3 bases clipped from V and 2 bases from J, the junction kept 6 bases outside the gene matches. This CDR3 is built from 15 residues. The germline CDR1 and CDR2 sequences are KGHSH and LQKENI. The CDR3 nucleotides read TGTGCCAGCTCACCCCCGACAGGGGCCACCTACGAGCAGTACTTC. It specifies CASSPPTGATYEQYF.

Notes on this clone: In the same sample, other DNA sequences code for this CDR3. The rearrangement uses TRBV28 and TRBJ2-3, with TRBD2 matching 10 bases. The V gene's germline CDR1 is MDHEN and CDR2 SYDVKM. With 6 bases clipped from V and 4 bases from J, the junction kept 7 bases outside the gene matches. The length of the CDR3 is 15 residues. This CDR3 reads CASSPGLAGADTQYF. CDR3 in DNA: TGTGCCAGCAGCCCCGGGCTAGCGGGGGCAGATACGCAGTATTTT.

This rearrangement joins TRBV6-6 to TRBJ1-1, with D perhaps matching TRBD1 (5 bases). Per germline, CDR1 MNHNY and CDR2 SVGAGI (reference sequence). The V end lost 2 bases, the J end lost 1 base, and 8 bases lay between the germline ends. The CDR3 is 14 amino acids. In nucleotides, the CDR3 is TGTGCCAGCAGTTACATTGACAGGAACACTGAAGCTTTCTTT. It specifies CASSYIDRNTEAFF.

The genes are TRBV5-4 and TRBJ2-1, with a possible D match to TRBD2 (6 bases). CDR1 SGHNT and CDR2 YYREEE come from the germline V gene (reference sequence). Trimming took off 4 bases at V and 4 bases at J, with 12 bases between the two ends. The CDR3 is made up of 14 amino acids. The CDR3 region has the DNA TGTGCCAGCAGCCCGGACTACCAGTACAATGAGCAGTTCTTC. This gives the protein CASSPDYQYNEQFF.

CDR3 DNA: TGTGCCAGCAGCTGGACTACCACAGATACGCAGTATTTT. Amino acid sequence: CASSWTTTDTQYF. The chain combines TRBV11-3 with TRBJ2-3, with a possible D match to TRBD2 (6 bases). The CDR3 is 13 residues long. CDR1 SGHNT and CDR2 YENEEA come from the germline V gene. Trimming removed 4 bases at V and 2 bases at J, with 7 bases between. The full variable domain, with the rest looked up from reference TRBV11-3 and TRBJ2-3, is EAGVVQSPRYKIIEKKQPVAFWCNPISGHNTLYWYLQNLGQGPELLIRYENEEAVDDSQLPKDRFSAERLKGVDSTLKIQPAELGDSAVYLCASSWTTTDTQYFGPGTRLTVL.

The DNA of the CDR3 is TGTGCCAGCAGTTACACAGGTTCCTACGAGCAGTACTTC. It encodes CASSYTGSYEQYF. This chain uses TRBV6-5 with TRBJ2-7, with a weak D call TRBD1 (5 bases). V gave up 2 bases and J gave up 1 base, with 6 bases separating them. From germline, CDR1 is MNHEY and CDR2 SVGAGI. CDR3 length equals 13 residues.

The chain couples TRBV11-1 to TRBJ2-7; D may be TRBD1 (6 bases). The germline V gene has CDR1 SGHAT and CDR2 FQDESV (reference sequence). Trimming left V 1 base short and J 3 bases short, with 10 bases between. This CDR3 has 14 residues. The CDR3 loop reads CASSLDRVYYEQYF. The CDR3, as DNA: TGTGCCAGCAGCTTAGACAGGGTCTACTACGAGCAGTACTTC.

V usage is TRBV6-6 and J usage is TRBJ1-4; D is perhaps TRBD1 (5 bases). Germline values: CDR1 MNHNY, CDR2 SVGAGI (reference sequence). V lost 0 bases and J lost 8, with 10 bases in between. The CDR3 has 14 amino acids. The CDR3: CASSYSTVWEKLFF. The DNA of the CDR3 is TGTGCCAGCAGTTACTCGACAGTTTGGGAAAAACTGTTTTTT.

The gene calls are TRBV6-5 and TRBJ2-1; 7 bases agree with TRBD2. The V segment lost 5 bases and the J segment 6 bases; nucleotides outside the gene matches: 7. CDR3 length equals 14 residues. Germline V CDR1 and CDR2: MNHEY, SVGAGI. CDR3 in DNA: TGTGCCAGCAGTACACGACTAGCCGGCAATGAGCAGTTCTTC. It yields the protein CASSTRLAGNEQFF.

The chain links TRBV11-2 to TRBJ2-7, with TRBD2 matching 7 bases. V shed 0 bases, J shed 3 bases, and the junction held 5 bases outside the gene matches. Germline V lookup: CDR1 SGHAT, CDR2 FQNNGV. This CDR3 is 15 amino acids long. DNA for the CDR3: TGTGCCAGCAGCTTAGAAGGGACTATAATCTACGAGCAGTACTTC. As protein: CASSLEGTIIYEQYF.

This chain connects TRBV6-1 to TRBJ2-1, with D possibly matching TRBD1 (5 bases). Per germline, CDR1 MNHNS and CDR2 SASEGT. The CDR3 has 13 amino acids. The V end was cut by 4 bases, the J end by 3 bases, with 7 bases between. The CDR3 spells CASSGQIYNEQFF. CDR3 DNA sequence: TGTGCCAGCAGTGGACAGATCTACAATGAGCAGTTCTTC.

To note about this clone: Its ends do not fully match the called genes, so a read error is possible. The gene calls are TRBV10-3 and TRBJ1-2, with D possibly TRBD1 on 6 matching bases. The CDR3 covers 13 residues. Per the germline V gene, CDR1 is ENHRY and CDR2 is SYGVKD. CDR3 loop: CAISERWDRDTIF. CDR3 coding DNA: TGTGCCATCAGTGAACGGTGGGACCGGGACACGATCTTC.

V and J are TRBV7-2 and TRBJ1-2; a possible D gene is TRBD1 (5 bases). The CDR3 covers 12 residues. In germline, CDR1 is SGHTA, CDR2 FQGNSA. V was shortened by 5 bases and J by 8 bases, with 12 bases between the two germline ends. The CDR3: CASSPETGGYTF. DNA for the CDR3: TGTGCCAGCAGCCCCGAAACAGGCGGCTACACCTTC.

V and J are TRBV30 and TRBJ2-2, with 7 nucleotides matching TRBD2. The CDR3 length is 13 residues. Trimming took 5 bases from V and 8 from J; bases not matched to a gene: 8. Germline values: CDR1 GTSNPN, CDR2 SVGIG (reference sequence). CDR3 bases: TGTGCCTGGCAGCGGGACGAGCGAGGGGAGCTGTTTTTT. Protein product: CAWQRDERGELFF.

This clone was seen only a few times. The chain employs TRBV19 and TRBJ1-4, with 10 bases that match TRBD1. The J segment lost 2 bases and the V segment lost 5 bases, leaving 2 bases of the junction unmatched. From germline, CDR1 is LNHDA and CDR2 SQIVND (reference sequence). CDR3 length: 15 amino acids. The CDR3 coding sequence is TGTGCCAGTAGTGGGACAGGGGCTACTAATGAAAAACTGTTTTTT. This translates into CASSGTGATNEKLFF. Drawing the rest from reference TRBV19 and TRBJ1-4, the complete variable domain is DGGITQSPKYLFRKEGQNVTLSCEQNLNHDAMYWYRQDPGQGLRLIYYSQIVNDFQKGDIAEGYSVSREKKESFPLTVTSAQKNPTAFYLCASSGTGATNEKLFFGSGTQLSVL.

The chain has TRBV19 and TRBJ2-7, with D possibly TRBD2 on 5 matching bases. The V and J ends lost 5 bases and 0 bases respectively, with 11 bases between them. This CDR3 comprises 14 residues. Germline loops: CDR1 LNHDA, CDR2 SQIVND (reference sequence). The chain's CDR3 is CASSGVGSSYEQYF. The CDR3 DNA sequence: TGTGCCAGTAGTGGCGTGGGGAGCTCCTACGAGCAGTACTTC.

The CDR3 DNA sequence: TGTGCCAGCAGCTGGGGGGTAAGCAATCAGCCCCAGCATTTT. Its translation: CASSWGVSNQPQHF. This sequence joins TRBV7-2 and TRBJ1-5, with D possibly TRBD1 on 5 matching bases. The CDR3 has 14 residues. Trimming cost V 4 bases and J 1 base, with 8 bases left between them. Germline CDR1 reads SGHTA; CDR2 reads FQGNSA.

This chain links TRBV5-1 with TRBJ1-2, with D uncertain. Germline-derived CDR1 and CDR2 are SGHRS and YFSETQ. Trimming removed 0 bases at V and 8 bases at J, with 20 bases between. The CDR3 loop spans 16 amino acids. In DNA, the CDR3 is TGCGCCAGCAGCTTGGAGGCAGCGGACGACTATTTAGGCTACACCTTC. It encodes CASSLEAADDYLGYTF.